The following is a TCR beta chain sequence with its context. The sample has other DNA sequences that encode this CDR3 too. The record originates from a study of shared clonotypes between healthy human individuals. Libraries were prepared by immunoSEQ multiplex PCR; TCRdb keeps only in-frame clonotypes and omits some of them. The sample lists around 700,000 clones, about two thirds occurring once. V was clipped by 6 bases and J by 5 bases; unmatched bases: 2. There are 13 residues in the CDR3. The germline V gene has CDR1 MNHNS and CDR2 SASEGT. This clonotype was sampled from a young woman in good health. V is TRBV6-1 and J is TRBJ1-2, with TRBD1 identical over 11 bases. Input material: memory CD4+ T cells sorted from blood. The subset here: CD45RA-negative fraction. Written as DNA, the CDR3 is TGTGCCAGCAGGGACAGGGGGCTTTATGGCTACACCTTC. Translating gives CASRDRGLYGYTF.